This T cell receptor (beta chain) was identified during a study of CD8+ T cells in alopecia areata. Once RNA had been extracted, it was reverse transcribed into cDNA to act as the sequencing template. Sequencing used immunoSEQ multiplex PCR; TCRdb keeps in-frame clones, though not all of them. Here the sample spans roughly 250,000 clones, approximately 61% being singletons. This clone was seen a few times. Its antigen remains unidentified. General study findings and limits: Normal skin's resident alphabeta T cells are also sequenced in scalp samples.

Germline CDR1 and CDR2: GTSNPN and SVGIG (reference sequence). The CDR3 runs 15 residues. Trimming at V came to 0 bases and at J to 3 bases, leaving 6 bases not matched to a gene. From alopecia areata patients, lesional scalp punch biopsies and peripheral blood were collected. The V gene is TRBV30, the J gene TRBJ1-1, with 8 bases identical to TRBD1. The specimen comprised CD4+ T cells sorted from blood, sampled at week 0. This TCR was recovered from a human donor with alopecia areata. CDR3: CAWSVRGRGHTEAFF. CDR3 sequence (DNA): TGTGCCTGGAGTGTACGGGGCAGGGGGCACACTGAAGCTTTCTTT.